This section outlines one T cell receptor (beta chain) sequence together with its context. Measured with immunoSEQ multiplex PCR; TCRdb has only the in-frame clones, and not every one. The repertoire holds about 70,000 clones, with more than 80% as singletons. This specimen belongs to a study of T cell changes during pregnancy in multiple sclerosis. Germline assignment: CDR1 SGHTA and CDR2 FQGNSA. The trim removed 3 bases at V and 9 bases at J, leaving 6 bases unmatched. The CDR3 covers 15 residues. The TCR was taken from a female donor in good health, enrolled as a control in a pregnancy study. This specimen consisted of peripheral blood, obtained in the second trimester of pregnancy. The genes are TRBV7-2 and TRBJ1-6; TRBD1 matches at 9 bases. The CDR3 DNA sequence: TGTGCCAGCAGCTTCTCGACAGGGGGGAGTTCACCCCTCCACTTT. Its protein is CASSFSTGGSSPLHF.